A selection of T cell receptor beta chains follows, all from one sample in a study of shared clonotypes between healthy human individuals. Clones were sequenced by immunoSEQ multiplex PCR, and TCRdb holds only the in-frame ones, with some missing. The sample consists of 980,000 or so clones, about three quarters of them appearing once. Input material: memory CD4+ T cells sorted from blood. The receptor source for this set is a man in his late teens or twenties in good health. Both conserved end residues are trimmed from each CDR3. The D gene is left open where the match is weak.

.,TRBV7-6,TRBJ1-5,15,ASTGKFAYFFNQPQH
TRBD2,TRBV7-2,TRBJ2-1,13,ASSPGTSSRNEQF
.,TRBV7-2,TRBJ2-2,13,ASSLFGANTGELF
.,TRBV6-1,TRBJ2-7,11,AGQTRWGYEQY
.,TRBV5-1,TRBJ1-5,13,ASRSRQVGNQPQH
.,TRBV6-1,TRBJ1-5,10,ASKEGNQPQH
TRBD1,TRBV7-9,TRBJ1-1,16,ASSLGSGGSREDTEAF
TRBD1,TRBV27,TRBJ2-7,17,ASSPSSGQGRWGHYEQY
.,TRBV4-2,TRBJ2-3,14,ASSQRGVAHTDTQY
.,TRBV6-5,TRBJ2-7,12,ASSYSGPYYEQY
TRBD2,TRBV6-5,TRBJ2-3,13,ASSRSGRVTDTQY
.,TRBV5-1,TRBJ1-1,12,ASRLEVVNTEAF
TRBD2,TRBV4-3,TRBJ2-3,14,ASSQRAGLFTDTQY
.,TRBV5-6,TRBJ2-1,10,ASSLPQDLQF